This T cell receptor beta chain appears in the sequencing data of a study of blood T cell repertoires in COVID-19. For the study at large: Specimens from acute and convalescent COVID-19 originated in the United States, Italy and Spain. In each case, the material was cDNA or gDNA derived from T cells, B-cell-depleted T cells, or PBMCs.

Per the authors' pipeline: Using reference gene primer amplification, nucleated cell counts were estimated. Assay: immunoSEQ multiplex PCR; the TCRdb copy retains only in-frame clones and omits some. The V and J calls and clone size were taken over from that table, and D and trimming were inferred from the DNA. Among roughly 50,000 clones listed, more than 75% were seen once. Trimming took off 6 bases at V and 7 bases at J, with 12 bases between the two ends. Germline values: CDR1 SNHLY, CDR2 FYNNEI. The CDR3 runs 12 residues. Followed over time, Seattle patients had been enrolled while infection was active.

The clonotype originates from an elderly woman with COVID-19, enrolled during active disease. The rearrangement links TRBV2 to TRBJ1-1; D is possibly TRBD1 (6 bases). Sequenced material: peripheral blood. CDR3 loop: CASSRQEFEAFF. DNA of the CDR3: TGTGCCAGCAGCCGACAGGAGTTTGAAGCTTTCTTT.